This TCR beta chain comes out of a study of graft-versus-host responses after intestinal transplantation. Background on the study: Each of the recipients got a multivisceral, liver-intestinal, or isolated intestinal transplant. Recipients across the board were started on anti-thymocyte globulin induction, then kept on tacrolimus and steroids for about 3 years.

CDR1 and CDR2 (germline): SQVTM, ANQGSEA. Trimming removed 3 bases from V and 4 bases from J, with 12 bases in between. This CDR3 is 13 amino acids long. Method: immunoSEQ multiplex PCR; TCRdb's copy keeps in-frame clones and lacks some. The sample records around 69,000 clones, almost 90% being singletons. General study findings and limits: Recipient bone marrow held GvH clones, some seen earlier in ileum or blood. Levels of circulating GvH clones at their peak were associated with early post-transplant HvG declines.

As for this clone: As yet, its antigen is unknown.

The source is a human donor who was the organ donor for an intestinal transplant. V is TRBV29-1 and J is TRBJ2-5; D unresolved. The specimen comprised unstimulated CD8+ T cells sorted from spleen or lymph node cells, sampled before transplant. CDR3 in amino acids: CSVEYGSGETQYF. The CDR3 DNA sequence: TGCAGCGTTGAGTACGGATCGGGAGAGACCCAGTACTTC.